The next 21 T cell receptor beta chains were all read from a single sample in a study of cytomegalovirus exposure and HLA in healthy donors. Primers for the PCR totalled 60 Vbeta and 13 Jbeta. Clones were sequenced by immunoSEQ multiplex PCR, and TCRdb holds only the in-frame ones, with some missing. The repertoire has about 190,000 clones, 70% to 75% of them found once; the top ten carry about 4.4%. The material sequenced was PBMCs. Receptor source: a young man in good health and CMV-seropositive.

J is TRBJ2-5 and V is TRBV5-1, with D perhaps TRBD2 (5 bases). The ends were cut back, 8 bases at V and 4 bases at J, with 15 bases in the middle. CDR1 and CDR2 from the germline V gene are SGHRS and YFSETQ. The CDR3 has 13 residues. This CDR3 reads CASRSGVGETQYF. DNA of the CDR3: TGCGCCAGTCGGTCCGGGGTGGGAGAGACCCAGTACTTC.

V usage is TRBV9 and J usage is TRBJ2-3, with 8 positions matching TRBD1. The ends lost 3 bases at V and 5 bases at J; junction bases unmatched: 11. The germline V gene encodes CDR1 SGDLS and CDR2 YYNGEE. This CDR3 has 16 amino acids. CDR3 region: CASSGHRDRIEDTQYF. The CDR3 coding sequence is TGTGCCAGCAGCGGGCACCGGGACAGGATCGAAGATACGCAGTATTTT.

The rearrangement uses TRBV11-2 and TRBJ2-7; perhaps TRBD1 as D (6 bases). CDR1 and CDR2 (germline): SGHAT, FQNNGV. Trimming left V 5 bases short and J 7 bases short, with 15 bases between. This CDR3 is built from 13 residues. The CDR3, as DNA: TGTGCCAGCAGCCTACAGGGTAGTGGAGAGCAGTACTTC. It translates to CASSLQGSGEQYF.

This chain links TRBV4-2 with TRBJ2-7, with 9 positions matching TRBD1. CDR3 size: 14 residues. Unmatched junction bases numbered 9, after V lost 6 bases and J lost 6 bases. Germline-derived CDR1 and CDR2 are LGHNA and YNFKEQ. The CDR3 here is CASSRDREVGEQYF. CDR3 nucleotide sequence: TGTGCCAGCAGTAGGGACAGGGAGGTTGGCGAGCAGTACTTC.

This chain uses TRBV29-1 with TRBJ1-5; a weak D match, TRBD1 (5 bases). Germline CDR1 and CDR2: SQVTM and ANQGSEA. This CDR3 has 13 residues. Trimming pared 4 bases from V and 7 bases from J, leaving 14 bases between. This chain's CDR3 is CSVGAGNDQPQHF. CDR3 in DNA: TGCAGCGTTGGGGCAGGGAACGACCAGCCCCAGCATTTT.

V is TRBV6-5 and J is TRBJ1-2, with D maybe TRBD1 (5 bases). Germline CDR1 is MNHEY and CDR2 is SVGAGI. Trimming stripped 10 bases from V and 8 bases from J, with 23 bases between. The CDR3 covers 14 residues. The CDR3 DNA follows: TGTGCCACCGGCCCCGGGACTGGGAGTGGGGGCTACACCTTC. Encoded protein: CATGPGTGSGGYTF.

V and J are TRBV5-6 and TRBJ2-7; D remains unclear. CDR1 is SGHDT, CDR2 YYEEEE, per germline. V gave up 3 bases and J gave up 3 bases, with 13 bases separating them. This CDR3 has 14 amino acids. The CDR3 is CASSSGLRRYEQYF. The CDR3 DNA reads as TGTGCCAGCAGCTCCGGGTTGCGGCGCTACGAGCAGTACTTC.

This clone was recorded once. V gene TRBV7-3 combines with J gene TRBJ2-1; D is possibly TRBD1 (6 bases). Germline loops: CDR1 SGHTA, CDR2 FQGTGA. This CDR3 has 15 amino acids. V was cut by 6 bases and J by 7 bases, with 19 bases left in between. The CDR3, as DNA: TGTGCCAGCAGTAACCGACAGGAGCCTTTTAATGAGCAGTTCTTC. Translating gives CASSNRQEPFNEQFF.

The chain recombines TRBV18 with TRBJ2-7; 10 nucleotides match TRBD2. The V segment lost 1 base and the J segment 6 bases; nucleotides outside the gene matches: 9. CDR1 and CDR2 (germline): KGHSH, LQKENI. The CDR3 has 16 amino acids. Written as DNA, the CDR3 is TGTGCCAGCTCACCACGGGGGCTAGCGGGAGCGGGCGAGCAGTACTTC. It is translated as CASSPRGLAGAGEQYF.

Concerning this clone: One end of the junction is discordant with germline, which a read error may explain. The chain links TRBV11-3 to TRBJ2-5; no reliable D call. Germline loops: CDR1 SGHNT, CDR2 YENEEA. The CDR3 runs to 13 residues. CDR3 DNA: TGTGCCAGCAGCTTAGATTCTCGACTCCCGCCCCACTTC. It is translated as CASSLDSRLPPHF.

V usage is TRBV7-9 and J usage is TRBJ2-7, with D possibly TRBD1 on 6 matching bases. CDR1 is SEHNR, CDR2 FQNEAQ, per germline (reference sequence). V was trimmed by 4 bases and J by 3 bases, leaving 10 bases between them. This CDR3 is built from 13 residues. As DNA, the CDR3 is TGTGCCAGCAGCTCAGGGACACGCTACGAGCAGTACTTC. Translated, it gives CASSSGTRYEQYF.

This chain links TRBV6-5 with TRBJ1-3, with 7 bases that match TRBD1. Trimming took 0 bases from V and 1 from J; bases not matched to a gene: 3. Germline V gene data show CDR1 as MNHEY and CDR2 as SVGAGI. This CDR3 is 16 amino acids long. The CDR3 is CASSYSTGDSGNTIYF. Written as DNA, the CDR3 is TGTGCCAGCAGTTACTCCACAGGGGATTCTGGAAACACCATATATTTT.

The chain couples TRBV29-1 to TRBJ2-3, with 10 bases aligning to TRBD1. V trimming: 3 bases; J trimming: 2 bases; junction bases outside the gene matches: 11. Germline V CDR1 and CDR2: SQVTM, ANQGSEA. The CDR3 loop spans 17 amino acids. The CDR3, as DNA: TGCAGCGTTGATACTTTAGAGGGACAGGGGTTCACAGATACGCAGTATTTT. Translation gives CSVDTLEGQGFTDTQYF.

The gene calls are TRBV5-1 and TRBJ1-1; TRBD1 might be the D (5 bases). Trimming cost V 1 base and J 7 bases, with 17 bases left between them. Germline V lookup: CDR1 SGHRS, CDR2 YFSETQ. The CDR3 extends over 15 amino acids. The CDR3 is CASSLSGGEYSEAFF. CDR3 bases: TGCGCCAGCAGCTTGTCGGGGGGGGAGTACAGTGAAGCTTTCTTT. The complete variable domain, with remaining parts taken from reference TRBV5-1 and TRBJ1-1, reads KAGVTQTPRYLIKTRGQQVTLSCSPISGHRSVSWYQQTPGQGLQFLFEYFSETQRNKGNFPGRFSGRQFSNSRSEMNVSTLELGDSALYLCASSLSGGEYSEAFFGQGTRLTVV.

The chain couples TRBV5-4 to TRBJ1-1, with TRBD1 as a possible D gene (6 bases). Germline V gene data show CDR1 as SGHNT and CDR2 as YYREEE (reference sequence). CDR3 length: 13 amino acids. V lost 5 bases and J lost 2, with 10 bases in between. The CDR3 coding sequence is TGTGCCAGCAGTGGGGGGGGCAACACTGAAGCTTTCTTT. It is translated as CASSGGGNTEAFF.

The V call is TRBV7-6, the J call TRBJ2-7; 9 bases align to TRBD2. Trimming at V came to 5 bases and at J to 6 bases, leaving 14 bases not matched to a gene. Germline-derived CDR1 and CDR2 are SGHVS and FNYEAQ. The CDR3 has 16 amino acids. CDR3 DNA sequence: TGTGCCAGCAGCCAGGGACCGGGACTAGCAAAGCGCGAGCAGTACTTC. It codes for CASSQGPGLAKREQYF.

V usage is TRBV5-1 and J usage is TRBJ2-7, with TRBD2 as a possible D gene (6 bases). V was pared by 0 bases and J by 3 bases, with 10 bases between. CDR3 size: 14 residues. CDR1 and CDR2 (germline): SGHRS, YFSETQ. CDR3 amino acids: CASSLGGTLYEQYF. Written as DNA, the CDR3 is TGCGCCAGCAGCTTGGGGGGGACTCTCTACGAGCAGTACTTC.

The genes are TRBV7-3 and TRBJ2-3; D call uncertain. V was pared by 5 bases and J by 0 bases, with 9 bases between. Germline V gene lookup returns CDR1 SGHTA and CDR2 FQGTGA. This CDR3 has 14 residues. The CDR3 reads CASSTSGSTDTQYF. CDR3 coding DNA: TGTGCCAGCAGCACTTCCGGGAGCACAGATACGCAGTATTTT. The full variable domain, rest sourced from reference TRBV7-3 and TRBJ2-3, is GAGVSQTPSNKVTEKGKYVELRCDPISGHTALYWYRQSLGQGPEFLIYFQGTGAADDSGLPNDRFFAVRPEGSVSTLKIQRTERGDSAVYLCASSTSGSTDTQYFGPGTRLTVL.

The V call is TRBV7-9, the J call TRBJ2-5; TRBD1 might be the D (6 bases). The CDR3 is made up of 17 amino acids. V shed 4 bases and J shed 2 bases, with 20 bases lying between them. The germline gives CDR1 SEHNR, CDR2 FQNEAQ (reference sequence). As DNA, the CDR3 is TGTGCCAGCAGCTCCCCGGGGCTATGGACAGCTCAAGAGACCCAGTACTTC. Encoded protein: CASSSPGLWTAQETQYF. The complete variable domain, with remaining parts taken from reference TRBV7-9 and TRBJ2-5, reads DTGVSQNPRHKITKRGQNVTFRCDPISEHNRLYWYRQTLGQGPEFLTYFQNEAQLEKSRLLSDRFSAERPKGSFSTLEIQRTEQGDSAMYLCASSSPGLWTAQETQYFGPGTRLLVL.

The gene calls are TRBV9 and TRBJ2-3; TRBD2 is a possible D gene (6 bases). There are 15 residues in the CDR3. The V gene lost 3 bases and the J gene lost 1 base, with 12 bases spanning the gap. The germline V gene encodes CDR1 SGDLS and CDR2 YYNGEE. The CDR3 reads CASSDSTRGTDTQYF. DNA for the CDR3: TGTGCCAGCAGCGACTCGACTAGGGGCACAGATACGCAGTATTTT.

V gene TRBV11-3 combines with J gene TRBJ2-2; D might be TRBD1 (5 bases). CDR1 SGHNT and CDR2 YENEEA come from the germline V gene. V lost 3 bases, J lost 3 bases, and 14 bases lay in between. The CDR3 extends over 16 amino acids. The CDR3 region is CASSFRQGVYTGELFF. The DNA for the CDR3 is TGTGCCAGCAGCTTCAGGCAGGGCGTGTACACCGGGGAGCTGTTTTTT.